The present T cell receptor beta chain was sequenced within a study of shared clonotypes between healthy human individuals. The CDR3 covers 13 residues. V lost 2 bases, J lost 7 bases, and 11 bases lay in between. Germline V gene lookup returns CDR1 KGHSH and CDR2 LQKENI. It was CD45RO-negative cells, positively selected for CCR7, that made up naive CD8 cells, with terminally differentiated effector memory CD45RA+ cells excluded. Each of the donors was a healthy adult who was HIV-negative and had not had a recent acute infection or vaccination. Each cell subset's genomic DNA was divided evenly among several immunoSEQ plates. Method: immunoSEQ multiplex PCR; TCRdb's copy keeps in-frame clones and lacks some. The profile covers about 2.1 million clones, with 85% to 95% appearing a single time and more than 1.5% taken by the ten largest.

Sample: naive CD8+ T cells from PBMCs. This sequence joins TRBV18 and TRBJ1-1; D uncertain. The clonotype comes from a man aged 18-30 years in good health. Some clones in this sample may be carry-over from other donors' samples. CDR3 sequence: CASSPAGVGEAFF. As DNA, the CDR3 is TGTGCCAGCTCACCAGCCGGGGTGGGTGAAGCTTTCTTT.